This TCR beta chain emerged from a study of memory CD4+ T cells and cytomegalovirus serostatus. Study overall: Donors were healthy Belgian adults, under 10 CMV seropositive and roughly 25 seronegative.

Findings and caveats of the study: Repertoires predicted CMV serostatus with median bootstrapped AUC of approximately 0.95.

Single viable CD3+CD4+CD8-CD45RO+ cells were sorted as the memory CD4+ T cells. Serostatus was set by detecting CMV pp150, pp28, p38, p52 IgG. With 3 bases clipped from V and 2 bases from J, the junction kept 9 bases outside the gene matches. CDR1 and CDR2 from the germline V gene are MNHEY and SMNVEV (reference sequence). This CDR3 comprises 16 residues. TCRdb keeps only in-frame clones here, not all; method: immunoSEQ multiplex PCR. The table shows some 59,000 clones, with 75% to 90% occurring only once. A word on this clone: Its cognate antigen is unknown.

The chain joins TRBV27 to TRBJ2-7; 8 bases match TRBD1. The sequenced sample was memory CD4+ T cells from blood. The TCR sequence derives from an adult in good health and CMV-seronegative. CDR3 loop: CASSFRRTGPAYEQYF. DNA for the CDR3: TGTGCCAGCAGTTTCCGTCGGACAGGGCCGGCCTACGAGCAGTACTTC.